Sequencing of this T cell receptor (beta chain) was carried out in a study of early T cells in non-severe SARS-CoV-2 infection. Study background: Bulk RNA from unsorted whole blood was sequenced; chains were unpaired. Broader study findings: Sequences matched to VDJdb favored anti-spike CD8 responses, while private and CD4 specificities were missed.

Germline V gives CDR1 SNHLY, CDR2 FYNNEI. The CDR3 has 12 residues. As part of library construction, unique molecular identifiers were attached to individual cDNA molecules. TCRdb redid the calling of the 5' RACE reads with MiXCR, one entry per CDR3 protein. Here the sample spans approximately 80,000 distinct CDR3 sequences, approximately 12% being singletons. This clonotype has at least ten counts. The antigen is unknown. The junction shows a germline mismatch at one end, possibly a read error. The receptor was derived from an adult who was a healthcare worker with PCR-confirmed SARS-CoV-2 infection or an uninfected control (not recorded which). The chain couples TRBV2 to TRBJ1-1; D gene unclear. The sample consisted of whole blood. CDR3 sequence: CASSEQNTEAFF. CDR3 DNA sequence: TGTGCCAGCAGTGAACAGAACACTGAAGCCTTCTTT.